These 15 T cell receptor beta chains were all obtained from the same sample, sequenced in a study of CXCR3-negative and CXCR3-positive naive CD8 T cells. Researchers prepared the TRB cDNA libraries using 5' RACE with UMI labels. With the 5' RACE reads reprocessed, TCRdb shows one record per CDR3 protein and no DNA. The sample features around 65,000 distinct CDR3 sequences, with about 0.71% in its top ten. These receptors have no identified antigens. General study points: CXCR3-positive naive cells had more hydrophobic TRB CDR3s than CXCR3-negative naive cells.

Sequenced input: naive CXCR3+ CD8+ T cells from blood. Subset indicated: CD45RO-CCR7+CD27+CD95- naive CD8+ T cells expressing CXCR3 (TNR3+). These receptors all stem from a human donor in good health. Some clones in this sample may be carry-over from other donors' samples.

V usage is TRBV7-8 and J usage is TRBJ2-5; TCRdb's D call of TRBD1 is untestable without DNA. Germline values: CDR1 SGHVS, CDR2 FQNEAQ. The CDR3 loop spans 15 amino acids. The CDR3 protein is CASSLPKWGAETQYF.

The chain's CDR3 is CASSQRRSGPYEQYF. The V call is TRBV9, the J call TRBJ2-7; TCRdb picks TRBD1, but there is no DNA to check that call. The length of the CDR3 is 15 residues. Germline assignment: CDR1 SGDLS and CDR2 YYNGEE.

The V call is TRBV21-1, the J call TRBJ1-3; without DNA, the TCRdb call of TRBD1 cannot be checked. TRBV21-1 is marked as a pseudogene. CDR3 length: 16 amino acids. CDR3 protein: CASSKVGTDSGNTIYF.

The chain couples TRBV7-9 to TRBJ1-1. This CDR3 comprises 14 residues. Germline CDR1 is SEHNR and CDR2 is FQNEAQ (reference sequence). This chain's CDR3 is CASSPRTGSTEAFF.

This chain joins TRBV6-2 or TRBV6-3 and TRBJ2-7. The CDR3 spans 11 residues. Germline values: CDR1 MNHEY, CDR2 SVGEGT. The CDR3 region is CASSTAYEQYF.

The rearrangement joins TRBV4-2 to TRBJ1-5. The CDR3 contains 16 residues. In germline, CDR1 is LGHNA, CDR2 YNFKEQ. The CDR3 spells CASSPYQGLSNQPQHF.

The rearrangement uses TRBV6-1 and TRBJ2-1; lacking DNA, the TRBD1 call made by TCRdb goes unchecked. The CDR3 length is 12 residues. Germline V gene data show CDR1 as MNHNS and CDR2 as SASEGT. The CDR3 spells CTSGLAYNEQFF.

V and J are TRBV19 and TRBJ2-1. The germline V gene encodes CDR1 LNHDA and CDR2 SQIVND (reference sequence). This CDR3 is 11 amino acids long. The CDR3 sequence: CASTASNEQFF. The full variable domain, completed using reference TRBV19 and TRBJ2-1, is DGGITQSPKYLFRKEGQNVTLSCEQNLNHDAMYWYRQDPGQGLRLIYYSQIVNDFQKGDIAEGYSVSREKKESFPLTVTSAQKNPTAFYLCASTASNEQFFGPGTRLTVL.

The V and J genes are TRBV5-4 and TRBJ2-7. Germline CDR1 SGHNT, CDR2 YYREEE (reference sequence). The CDR3 length is 12 residues. The CDR3 loop is CASSGGTYEQYF. Filled out from reference TRBV5-4 and TRBJ2-7, the complete variable domain reads ETGVTQSPTHLIKTRGQQVTLRCSSQSGHNTVSWYQQALGQGPQFIFQYYREEENGRGNFPPRFSGLQFPNYSSELNVNALELDDSALYLCASSGGTYEQYFGPGTRLTVT.

V and J are TRBV21-1 and TRBJ1-5; no DNA is available, so the TRBD1 call from TCRdb remains unchecked. TRBV21-1 is flagged as a pseudogene. The CDR3 is 17 amino acids. The CDR3 spells CASSKEETVTINQPQHF.

The chain carries TRBV2 and TRBJ1-2. Germline CDR1 is SNHLY and CDR2 is FYNNEI. The CDR3 length is 15 residues. CDR3 sequence reads: CASSEGAGGGYGYTF.

The V gene is TRBV3-1, the J gene TRBJ1-1. Germline CDR1 LGHDT, CDR2 YNNKEL (reference sequence). This CDR3 has 16 residues. CDR3 sequence reads: CASSEVLDSGSTEAFF.

The chain has TRBV14 and TRBJ2-1; absent DNA, TCRdb's TRBD1 call cannot be checked. CDR1 is SGHDN, CDR2 FVKESK, per germline. The CDR3 is 16 amino acids. The CDR3 sequence: CASSSSGGKSYNEQFF.

The CDR3: CASSIRDLFDEQYF. This chain links TRBV19 with TRBJ2-7; the D call from TCRdb, TRBD1, cannot be confirmed without DNA. This CDR3 has 14 amino acids. Per the germline V gene, CDR1 is LNHDA and CDR2 is SQIVND (reference sequence).

V gene TRBV29-1 combines with J gene TRBJ2-3; the D gene TCRdb calls, TRBD2, cannot be checked with no DNA. Germline V gives CDR1 SQVTM, CDR2 ANQGSEA. This CDR3 has 15 amino acids. CDR3: CSVEVGRWGADTQYF.